The 21 T cell receptor beta chains given below trace back to one sample, sequenced in a study of blood T cell repertoires in COVID-19. Clones were sequenced by immunoSEQ multiplex PCR, and TCRdb holds only the in-frame ones, with some missing. Of fewer than 300,000 clones listed, 88% are singletons. The specimen was peripheral blood. The receptors were gathered from a woman aged 40 to 55 who had recovered from COVID-19.

Only one count was recorded for this clone. The chain combines TRBV7-8 with TRBJ2-3, with no clear D. The V gene lost 5 bases and the J gene lost 6 bases, with 15 bases spanning the gap. The CDR3 runs to 14 residues. CDR1 and CDR2 from the germline V gene are SGHVS and FQNEAQ. The CDR3, as DNA: TGTGCCAGCAGCACCCCCGGTCCCCGGGATACGCAGTATTTT. Amino acids: CASSTPGPRDTQYF.

The chain couples TRBV19 to TRBJ2-3; perhaps TRBD2 as D (5 bases). Germline V gene sequence: CDR1 LNHDA, CDR2 SQIVND (reference sequence). Trimming shortened V by 9 bases and J by 2 bases, and 15 bases separated the two germline ends. CDR3 length: 14 residues. Here the CDR3 reads CASGSRGPTDTQYF. The CDR3 nucleotides are TGTGCCAGCGGATCCCGCGGGCCCACAGATACGCAGTATTTT.

The chain is built from TRBV7-3 and TRBJ2-5; D is perhaps TRBD2 (6 bases). The germline V and J ends were trimmed by 5 bases and 0 bases, with 16 bases remaining between them. CDR1 is SGHTA, CDR2 FQGTGA, per germline. The CDR3 is 16 residues long. The CDR3, as DNA: TGTGCCAGCAGCCCCGGCACTAGGGAGGACCAAGAGACCCAGTACTTC. Protein product: CASSPGTREDQETQYF.

The chain is built from TRBV5-1 and TRBJ2-1; the match to TRBD2 covers 10 bases. This CDR3 has 20 residues. In germline, CDR1 is SGHRS, CDR2 YFSETQ. The trim removed 4 bases at V and 2 bases at J, leaving 18 bases unmatched. Written as DNA, the CDR3 is TGCGCCAGCAGCCGCGGCGGGACTTGGAGCGGGAGGGGGGCCTACAATGAGCAGTTCTTC. Its protein product is CASSRGGTWSGRGAYNEQFF.

In DNA form, the CDR3 reads TGTGCCAGCAGCCCCGTGGGCCCCGGTGATACGCAGTATTTT. As protein: CASSPVGPGDTQYF. This chain uses TRBV7-2 with TRBJ2-3; D not resolved. Trimming cost V 5 bases and J 6 bases, with 15 bases left between them. There are 14 residues in the CDR3. Germline V gene data show CDR1 as SGHTA and CDR2 as FQGNSA.

The chain uses TRBV5-1 and TRBJ2-2, with D tentatively TRBD2 (5 bases). This CDR3 is built from 15 residues. Germline loops: CDR1 SGHRS, CDR2 YFSETQ. V was trimmed by 6 bases and J by 7 bases, leaving 19 bases between them. CDR3 bases: TGCGCCAGCACCCCCCCCGGGCAGGAGGTCGGGGAGCTGTTTTTT. Its protein is CASTPPGQEVGELFF.

V and J are TRBV28 and TRBJ1-1; D gene unclear. The CDR3 has 11 residues. Trimming stripped 4 bases from V and 4 bases from J, with 4 bases between. Germline CDR1 and CDR2: MDHEN and SYDVKM. The CDR3 loop is CASSSPTEAFF. In nucleotides, the CDR3 is TGTGCCAGCAGTTCTCCCACTGAAGCTTTCTTT.

The rearrangement uses TRBV5-4 and TRBJ2-2, with 8 bases aligning to TRBD1. From germline, CDR1 is SGHNT and CDR2 YYREEE (reference sequence). V shed 4 bases and J 1 base; nucleotides not matched to a gene: 6. CDR3 length equals 16 residues. This CDR3 reads CASSPSGQVNTGELFF. The CDR3 nucleotides are TGTGCCAGCAGCCCATCGGGACAGGTGAACACCGGGGAGCTGTTTTTT.

The rearrangement joins TRBV6-6 to TRBJ1-4; D ambiguous. This CDR3 is 14 amino acids long. V lost 6 bases, J lost 7 bases, and 15 bases lay in between. The germline gives CDR1 MNHNY, CDR2 SVGAGI (reference sequence). The CDR3 sequence is CASSIPPGGEKLFF. CDR3 DNA sequence: TGTGCCAGCAGCATACCCCCCGGTGGTGAAAAACTGTTTTTT.

V gene TRBV7-9 combines with J gene TRBJ2-1; 8 bases map to TRBD2. After removal of 5 bases from V and 9 bases from J, the junction contained 12 bases not matched to a gene. This CDR3 is 15 amino acids long. Germline V gene lookup returns CDR1 SEHNR and CDR2 FQNEAQ (reference sequence). CDR3 protein: CASSRAGAPHGEQFF. CDR3 nucleotides: TGTGCCAGCAGCCGAGCGGGAGCCCCTCACGGTGAGCAGTTCTTC. Using reference TRBV7-9 and TRBJ2-1 for the parts outside the CDR3, the full variable domain is DTGVSQNPRHKITKRGQNVTFRCDPISEHNRLYWYRQTLGQGPEFLTYFQNEAQLEKSRLLSDRFSAERPKGSFSTLEIQRTEQGDSAMYLCASSRAGAPHGEQFFGPGTRLTVL.

This chain links TRBV5-1 with TRBJ1-4; TRBD1 matches 8 bases. CDR1 is SGHRS, CDR2 YFSETQ, per germline. V gave up 0 bases and J gave up 2 bases; unmatched junction bases: 3. This CDR3 has 16 residues. The CDR3 coding sequence is TGCGCCAGCAGCTTGGCGCCAGGGGGCACTAATGAAAAACTGTTTTTT. Protein: CASSLAPGGTNEKLFF.

The chain employs TRBV5-1 and TRBJ1-1; 8 nucleotides match TRBD1. The CDR3 sequence is 16 residues long. Germline CDR1 reads SGHRS; CDR2 reads YFSETQ. The V gene end was trimmed by 4 bases and the J gene end by 3 bases; junction bases not matched to a gene: 11. CDR3 protein: CASSTAGGGGDTEAFF. The CDR3 coding sequence is TGCGCCAGCAGCACCGCAGGGGGCGGGGGGGACACTGAAGCTTTCTTT.

This clone has only one observation. The J gene is TRBJ2-1, the V gene TRBV7-8; TRBD2 agrees at 12 bases. Germline CDR1 reads SGHVS; CDR2 reads FQNEAQ. V lost 4 bases to trimming and J lost 1 base; unmatched junction nucleotides: 8. The CDR3 covers 18 residues. The CDR3 protein is CASSSGLAGWGSYNEQFF. The CDR3 DNA reads as TGTGCCAGCAGCTCAGGACTAGCGGGATGGGGGTCCTACAATGAGCAGTTCTTC.

V is TRBV6-5 and J is TRBJ1-1; D is unresolved. This CDR3 has 13 residues. Germline V gene lookup returns CDR1 MNHEY and CDR2 SVGAGI. Trimming stripped 0 bases from V and 0 bases from J, with 2 bases between. In DNA, the CDR3 is TGTGCCAGCAGTTACTCCTTGAACACTGAAGCTTTCTTT. It specifies CASSYSLNTEAFF.

The chain combines TRBV3-1 (or the pseudogene TRBV3-2) with TRBJ2-1, with TRBD2 identical over 8 bases. Losses at the gene ends were 6 bases for V and 2 bases for J; bases not matched to a gene: 9. Germline CDR1 and CDR2: LGHDT and YNNKEL (reference sequence). CDR3 length: 16 residues. The CDR3 DNA reads TGTGCCAGCAGGACGACCGGGACTAGAACCTACAATGAGCAGTTCTTC. This codes for CASRTTGTRTYNEQFF.

J is TRBJ2-7 and V is TRBV3-1 (or the pseudogene TRBV3-2); D possibly corresponds to TRBD1 (5 bases). Between the trimmed V and J ends, which lost 5 bases and 4 bases, there was a span of 15 bases. The CDR3 length is 14 residues. The germline gives CDR1 LGHDT, CDR2 YNNKEL (reference sequence). CDR3 loop: CASSSQVRAYEQYV. Here the CDR3 DNA reads TGTGCCAGCAGCTCACAGGTCCGGGCATACGAGCAGTACGTC.

The V and J genes are TRBV27 and TRBJ2-6; D is undetermined. CDR1 MNHEY and CDR2 SMNVEV come from the germline V gene (reference sequence). The CDR3 extends over 15 amino acids. V dropped 3 bases and J dropped 4 bases, with 10 bases sitting between them. Here the CDR3 DNA reads TGTGCCAGCAGTTTGGCCCCCTCCGGGGCCAACGTCCTGACTTTC. Protein product: CASSLAPSGANVLTF.

For the CDR3, the DNA is TGTGCCAGCAGTCCCCTGGGGACAGGATATGGCTACACCTTC. This gives the protein CASSPLGTGYGYTF. J is TRBJ1-2 and V is TRBV28; 8 bases match TRBD1. The trim removed 5 bases at V and 5 bases at J, leaving 7 bases unmatched. CDR1 is MDHEN and CDR2 is SYDVKM in the germline V gene. The CDR3 is 14 residues long.

The rearrangement links TRBV27 to TRBJ2-2, with 7 bases lining up with TRBD2. J gave up 4 bases and V 0 bases, and 5 bases lay outside the gene matches. Germline values: CDR1 MNHEY, CDR2 SMNVEV (reference sequence). The CDR3 is 16 residues long. The CDR3 DNA reads as TGTGCCAGCAGTTTATCGATGGGGGGGGGCACCGGGGAGCTGTTTTTT. Encoded protein: CASSLSMGGGTGELFF.

The gene calls are TRBV5-4 and TRBJ2-7; 11 bases align to TRBD1. CDR1 and CDR2 from the germline V gene are SGHNT and YYREEE (reference sequence). With V trimmed by 2 bases and J by 0 bases, 1 base remained unmatched. This CDR3 has 15 residues. The CDR3 DNA reads as TGTGCCAGCAGCTTTGGGACAGGGGGCTCCTACGAGCAGTACTTC. This gives the protein CASSFGTGGSYEQYF. Variable domain in full (rest from reference TRBV5-4 and TRBJ2-7): ETGVTQSPTHLIKTRGQQVTLRCSSQSGHNTVSWYQQALGQGPQFIFQYYREEENGRGNFPPRFSGLQFPNYSSELNVNALELDDSALYLCASSFGTGGSYEQYFGPGTRLTVT.

The chain uses TRBV30 and TRBJ1-2, with D perhaps matching TRBD1 (5 bases). Germline CDR1 and CDR2: GTSNPN and SVGIG (reference sequence). The CDR3 consists of 15 residues. With 1 base removed from V and 0 bases from J, the gap between germline ends came to 12 bases. Here the CDR3 reads CAWSGGGPSNYGYTF. The CDR3 nucleotides are TGTGCCTGGAGTGGCGGGGGTCCCTCTAACTATGGCTACACCTTC.